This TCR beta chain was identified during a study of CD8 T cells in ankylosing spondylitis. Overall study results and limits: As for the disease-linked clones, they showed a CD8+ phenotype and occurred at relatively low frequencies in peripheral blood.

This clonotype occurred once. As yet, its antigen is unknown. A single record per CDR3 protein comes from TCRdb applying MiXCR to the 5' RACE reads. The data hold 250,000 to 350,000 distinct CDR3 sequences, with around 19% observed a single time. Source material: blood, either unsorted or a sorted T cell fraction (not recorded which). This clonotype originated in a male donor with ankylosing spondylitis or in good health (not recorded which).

For the CDR3, the DNA is TGTGCCAGCTCCGTTGAGCATAATAATTCACCCCTCCACTTT. This sequence encodes CASSVEHNNSPLHF. The genes are TRBV18 and TRBJ1-6; D remains ambiguous. CDR3 length equals 14 residues. Germline assignment: CDR1 KGHSH and CDR2 LQKENI. The ends were cut back, 6 bases at V and 5 bases at J, with 11 bases in the middle.